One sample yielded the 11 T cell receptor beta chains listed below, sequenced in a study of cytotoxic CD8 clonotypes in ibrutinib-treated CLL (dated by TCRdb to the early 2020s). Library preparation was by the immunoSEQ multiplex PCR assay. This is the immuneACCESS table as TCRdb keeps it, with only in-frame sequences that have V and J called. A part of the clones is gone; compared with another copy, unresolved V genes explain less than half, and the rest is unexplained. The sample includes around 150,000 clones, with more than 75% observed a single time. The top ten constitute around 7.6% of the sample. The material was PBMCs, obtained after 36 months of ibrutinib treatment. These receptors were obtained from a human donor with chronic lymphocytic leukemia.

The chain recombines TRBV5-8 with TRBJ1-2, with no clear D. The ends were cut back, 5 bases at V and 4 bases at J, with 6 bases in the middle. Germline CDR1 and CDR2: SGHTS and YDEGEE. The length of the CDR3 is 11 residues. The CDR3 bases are TGTGCCAGCAGGCGGACCTATGGCTACACCTTC. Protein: CASRRTYGYTF.

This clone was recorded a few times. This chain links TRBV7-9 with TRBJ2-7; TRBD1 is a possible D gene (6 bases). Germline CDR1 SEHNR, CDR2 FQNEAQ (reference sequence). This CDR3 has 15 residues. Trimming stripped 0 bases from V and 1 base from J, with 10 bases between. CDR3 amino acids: CASSLAIGQSYEQYF. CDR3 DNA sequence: TGTGCCAGCAGCTTAGCAATCGGACAGTCCTACGAGCAGTACTTC.

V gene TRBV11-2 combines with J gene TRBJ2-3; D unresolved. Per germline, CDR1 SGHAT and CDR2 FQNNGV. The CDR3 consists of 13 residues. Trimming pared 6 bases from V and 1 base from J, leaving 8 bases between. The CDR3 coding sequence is TGTGCCAGCAGGAACTGGGGCACAGATACGCAGTATTTT. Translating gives CASRNWGTDTQYF.

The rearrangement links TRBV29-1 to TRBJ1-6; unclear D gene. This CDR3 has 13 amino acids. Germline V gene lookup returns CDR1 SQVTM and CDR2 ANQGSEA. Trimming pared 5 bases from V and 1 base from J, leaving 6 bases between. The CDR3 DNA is TGCAGCGTTCGGGAGTCCTATAATTCACCCCTCCACTTT. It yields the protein CSVRESYNSPLHF.

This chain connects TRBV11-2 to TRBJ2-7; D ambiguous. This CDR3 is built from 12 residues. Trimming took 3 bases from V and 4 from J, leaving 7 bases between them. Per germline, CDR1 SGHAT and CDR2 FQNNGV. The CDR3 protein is CASSFSGYEQYF. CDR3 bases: TGTGCCAGCAGCTTTTCTGGGTACGAGCAGTACTTC. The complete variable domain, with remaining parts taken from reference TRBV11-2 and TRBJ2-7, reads EAGVAQSPRYKIIEKRQSVAFWCNPISGHATLYWYQQILGQGPKLLIQFQNNGVVDDSQLPKDRFSAERLKGVDSTLKIQPAKLEDSAVYLCASSFSGYEQYFGPGTRLTVT.

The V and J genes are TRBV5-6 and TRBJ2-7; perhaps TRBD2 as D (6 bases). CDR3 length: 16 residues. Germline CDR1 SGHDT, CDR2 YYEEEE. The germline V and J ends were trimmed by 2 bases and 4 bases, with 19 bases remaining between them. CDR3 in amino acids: CASSFFPGLPRYEQYF. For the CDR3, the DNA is TGTGCCAGCAGCTTCTTTCCGGGACTCCCCCGGTACGAGCAGTACTTC.

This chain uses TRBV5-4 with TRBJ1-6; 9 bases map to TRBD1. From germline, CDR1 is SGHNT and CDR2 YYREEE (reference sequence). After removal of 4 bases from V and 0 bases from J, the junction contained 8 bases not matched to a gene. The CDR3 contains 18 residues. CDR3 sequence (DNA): TGTGCCAGCAGCATACAGGGGGCCGTTGACTCCTATAATTCACCCCTCCACTTT. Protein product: CASSIQGAVDSYNSPLHF.

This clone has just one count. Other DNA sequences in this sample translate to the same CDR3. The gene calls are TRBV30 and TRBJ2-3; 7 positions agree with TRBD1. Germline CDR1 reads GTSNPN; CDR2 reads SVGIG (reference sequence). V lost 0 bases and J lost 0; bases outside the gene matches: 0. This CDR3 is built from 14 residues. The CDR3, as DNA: TGTGCCTGGAGTGTAGGGGGCAGCACAGATACGCAGTATTTT. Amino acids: CAWSVGGSTDTQYF. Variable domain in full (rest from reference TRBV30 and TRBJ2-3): SQTIHQWPATLVQPVGSPLSLECTVEGTSNPNLYWYRQAAGRGLQLLFYSVGIGQISSEVPQNLSASRPQDRQFILSSKKLLLSDSGFYLCAWSVGGSTDTQYFGPGTRLTVL.

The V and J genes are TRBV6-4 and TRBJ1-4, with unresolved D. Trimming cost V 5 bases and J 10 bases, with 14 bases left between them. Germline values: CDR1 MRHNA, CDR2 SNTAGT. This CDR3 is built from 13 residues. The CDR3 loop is CASSPGMGGKLFF. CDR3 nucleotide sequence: TGTGCCAGCAGTCCGGGGATGGGTGGAAAACTGTTTTTT.

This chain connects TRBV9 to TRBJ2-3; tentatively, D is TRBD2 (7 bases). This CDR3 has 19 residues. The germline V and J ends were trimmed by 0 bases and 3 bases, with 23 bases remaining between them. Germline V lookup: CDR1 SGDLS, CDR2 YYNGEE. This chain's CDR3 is CASSVETSRWGGMTDTQYF. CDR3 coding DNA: TGTGCCAGCAGCGTAGAAACCTCCCGGTGGGGGGGCATGACAGATACGCAGTATTTT.

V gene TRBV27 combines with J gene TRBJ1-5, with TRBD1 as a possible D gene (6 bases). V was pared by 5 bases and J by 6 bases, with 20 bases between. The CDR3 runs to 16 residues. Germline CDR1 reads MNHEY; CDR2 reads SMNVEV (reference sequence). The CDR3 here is CASSNEWQGRGQPQHF. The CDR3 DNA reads TGTGCCAGCAGTAACGAATGGCAGGGCAGGGGTCAGCCCCAGCATTTT.